The subject of this entry is one T cell receptor (beta chain). Any gene name here is a mouse gene name. The CDR3 is cut off 1 residue early in the read; its end comes from the germline J gene. V shed 4 bases and J 2 bases; nucleotides not matched to a gene: 7. In germline, CDR1 is KGHPV, CDR2 FQNQEV (reference sequence). The CDR3 is 16 residues long. Here immunoSEQ multiplex PCR was the method, and the copy in TCRdb shows in-frame clones only, minus some. This sample has around 1,300 clones, with 45% to 70% found just once. These data belong to a study of tissue T cells after allogeneic stem cell transplantation. Time point meaning: mouse harvest day 7 after allogeneic transplant. Mouse grafts combined 10^7 T-cell-depleted bone marrow cells with 10^6 splenic CD5+ T cells.

This sequence was found in a female BALB/c mouse given C57BL/6 T cells with graft-versus-host disease after an allogeneic hematopoietic cell transplant. The chain couples TRBV26 to TRBJ2-7, with 11 bases identical to TRBD2. The sequencing sample was made of liver tissue. The CDR3 protein is CASSPRLGGNPYEQYF. CDR3 bases read: TGTGCCAGCAGTCCGCGACTGGGGGGGAACCCCTATGAACAGTAC.